These 27 T cell receptor beta chains originate from one sample sequenced in a study of T cell repertoires in cytomegalovirus infection. Each CDR3 protein gets one entry after TCRdb re-called the reads with MiXCR. The repertoire has fewer than 350,000 distinct CDR3 sequences, almost 30% of them found once; the top ten carry around 20%. Their cognate antigens are unknown. This specimen consisted of cultured PBMCs, obtained from culture after CMV antigen stimulation. These receptors were obtained from a human donor in good health (CMV status not recorded). Some clones in this sample may be carry-over from other donors' samples.

This clonotype was seen a few times. The V call is TRBV20-1, the J call TRBJ2-1; possible D gene TRBD2, 6 bases. This CDR3 is 16 amino acids long. The germline V gene has CDR1 DFQATT and CDR2 SNEGSKA (reference sequence). The germline V and J ends were trimmed by 7 bases and 7 bases, with 26 bases remaining between them. The CDR3 spells CSGKTGVTLILNEQFF. The CDR3, as DNA: TGCAGTGGAAAGACGGGAGTAACTCTTATCTTGAATGAGCAGTTCTTC.

This rearrangement joins TRBV4-2 to TRBJ1-2, with 10 bases identical to TRBD1. CDR3 length: 16 amino acids. Trimming at V came to 0 bases and at J to 5 bases, leaving 6 bases not matched to a gene. CDR1 is LGHNA and CDR2 is YNFKEQ in the germline V gene. The CDR3 DNA reads as TGTGCCAGCAGCCAAGACCACCGGGACAGGGGTTATGGCTACACCTTC. Amino acids: CASSQDHRDRGYGYTF.

This rearrangement joins TRBV4-2 to TRBJ2-2; 8 nucleotides match TRBD2. V trimming: 0 bases; J trimming: 6 bases; junction bases outside the gene matches: 6. The CDR3 sequence is 16 residues long. Germline V gene sequence: CDR1 LGHNA, CDR2 YNFKEQ. The CDR3 spells CASSQEGTSHAGELFF. In DNA, the CDR3 is TGTGCCAGCAGCCAAGAAGGGACTAGTCATGCCGGGGAGCTGTTTTTT.

CDR3 nucleotide sequence: TGTGCCAGCAGTCAGGGACTAGCGGGAGGCCCTTATTACAATGAGCAGTTCTTC. Translation: CASSQGLAGGPYYNEQFF. The chain uses TRBV12-3 or TRBV12-4 and TRBJ2-1, with 15 bases identical to TRBD2. The CDR3 runs to 18 residues. V shed 5 bases, J shed 4 bases, and the junction held 9 bases outside the gene matches.

A few counts support this clonotype. The chain is built from TRBV14 and TRBJ1-5; TRBD1 matches at 7 bases. The V and J ends lost 5 bases and 0 bases, in that order; junction bases with no gene match: 16. This CDR3 contains 19 residues. CDR1 and CDR2 from the germline V gene are SGHDN and FVKESK. The CDR3: CASSAREQGPEPSNQPQHF. CDR3 nucleotides: TGTGCCAGCAGCGCCAGAGAACAGGGGCCAGAACCTAGCAATCAGCCCCAGCATTTT.

This clonotype came up many times. This sequence joins TRBV2 and TRBJ2-7; 9 nucleotides align to TRBD1. The CDR3 is 14 residues long. V shed 6 bases, J shed 2 bases, and the junction held 5 bases outside the gene matches. Per germline, CDR1 SNHLY and CDR2 FYNNEI. DNA for the CDR3: TGTGCCAGCAGGGCGACAGGGGGGGCCTACGAGCAGTACTTC. This encodes CASRATGGAYEQYF.

This clonotype was observed a handful of times. The chain is built from TRBV5-6 and TRBJ1-3, with D unclear. The germline CDR1 and CDR2 sequences are SGHDT and YYEEEE. V lost 3 bases and J lost 0, with 7 bases in between. This CDR3 is 14 amino acids long. The CDR3 here is CASSSQSSGNTIYF. The CDR3 region has the DNA TGTGCCAGCAGCTCACAGTCCTCTGGAAACACCATATATTTT. Full variable domain (rest looked up from reference TRBV5-6 and TRBJ1-3): DAGVTQSPTHLIKTRGQQVTLRCSPKSGHDTVSWYQQALGQGPQFIFQYYEEEERQRGNFPDRFSGHQFPNYSSELNVNALLLGDSALYLCASSSQSSGNTIYFGEGSWLTVV.

This clonotype is medium-sized. The chain links TRBV7-2 to TRBJ2-4; D is perhaps TRBD1 (5 bases). The CDR3 is made up of 14 amino acids. The germline V gene has CDR1 SGHTA and CDR2 FQGNSA. Trimming shortened V by 5 bases and J by 6 bases, and 14 bases separated the two germline ends. In DNA, the CDR3 is TGTGCCAGCAGCCCTCGAGAAGGGGTAAACATTCAGTACTTC. Amino acids: CASSPREGVNIQYF.

The rearrangement links TRBV5-6 to TRBJ1-2; 10 positions match TRBD1. The CDR3 is 14 amino acids. V dropped 4 bases and J dropped 5; count of bases not matched to a gene: 5. CDR1 is SGHDT and CDR2 is YYEEEE in the germline V gene. The CDR3 region is CASSIPGQGYGYTF. The DNA of the CDR3 is TGTGCCAGCAGCATCCCGGGACAGGGGTATGGCTACACCTTC. Based on the CDR3 plus reference TRBV5-6 and TRBJ1-2, the full variable domain is DAGVTQSPTHLIKTRGQQVTLRCSPKSGHDTVSWYQQALGQGPQFIFQYYEEEERQRGNFPDRFSGHQFPNYSSELNVNALLLGDSALYLCASSIPGQGYGYTFGSGTRLTVV.

This chain uses TRBV29-1 with TRBJ1-2; 8 nucleotides match TRBD1. CDR1 and CDR2 from the germline V gene are SQVTM and ANQGSEA. This CDR3 spans 13 amino acids. V shed 7 bases and J 8 bases; nucleotides not matched to a gene: 12. The CDR3 here is CSAKKTGAVGYTF. The CDR3 DNA is TGCAGCGCCAAAAAGACAGGGGCCGTAGGCTACACCTTC.

This clonotype was seen a handful of times. The chain links TRBV27 to TRBJ1-1; maybe TRBD1 (5 bases). V was trimmed by 4 bases and J by 3 bases, leaving 21 bases between them. The length of the CDR3 is 17 residues. CDR1 is MNHEY, CDR2 SMNVEV, per germline (reference sequence). The CDR3 DNA reads TGTGCCAGCAGTTCCCGGGCCGGGGGTTGGCCCGACACTGAAGCTTTCTTT. The encoded protein is CASSSRAGGWPDTEAFF.

The CDR3 DNA reads as TGTGCCAGCAGGGCTAGCGGACCGTACGAGCAGTACTTC. Its translation: CASRASGPYEQYF. This chain connects TRBV12-3 or TRBV12-4 to TRBJ2-7; 7 bases fit TRBD2. This CDR3 comprises 13 residues. Trimming removed 6 bases from V and 4 bases from J; junction bases left unmatched: 6.

The rearrangement uses TRBV6-6 and TRBJ1-2; D is undetermined. This CDR3 has 11 amino acids. Trimming pared 6 bases from V and 8 bases from J, leaving 10 bases between. Germline CDR1 reads MNHNY; CDR2 reads SVGAGI (reference sequence). The CDR3 is CASRAHLGYTF. In nucleotides, the CDR3 is TGTGCCAGCAGAGCGCACCTCGGCTACACCTTC.

This clonotype was seen ten or more times. This sequence joins TRBV5-1 and TRBJ2-7; unclear D gene. Germline CDR1 SGHRS, CDR2 YFSETQ. This CDR3 is built from 14 residues. Between the trimmed V and J ends, which lost 3 bases and 6 bases, there was a span of 16 bases. The CDR3 here is CASSSSGRAAEQYF. CDR3 bases: TGCGCCAGCAGCTCTTCTGGCCGGGCAGCCGAGCAGTACTTC.

This chain joins TRBV7-2 and TRBJ2-7; D not certain. The length of the CDR3 is 15 residues. Trimming stripped 1 base from V and 7 bases from J, with 17 bases between. CDR1 is SGHTA and CDR2 is FQGNSA in the germline V gene. CDR3 residues: CASSLVFGALGEQYF. The CDR3 nucleotides are TGTGCCAGCAGCTTAGTTTTCGGCGCCCTTGGGGAGCAGTACTTC.

This clonotype was observed a handful of times. The chain carries TRBV7-7 and TRBJ1-3, with D unclear. Trimming shortened V by 0 bases and J by 4 bases, and 10 bases separated the two germline ends. This CDR3 has 15 residues. Germline V CDR1 and CDR2: SSHAT, FNYEAQ (reference sequence). CDR3 DNA: TGTGCCAGCAGCTTAGCCCTCACGGCGGGAAACACCATATATTTT. As protein: CASSLALTAGNTIYF.

This clonotype was seen only a few times. The rearrangement joins TRBV6-2 or TRBV6-3 to TRBJ1-5, with TRBD1 matching over 12 bases. J lost 3 bases, V lost 0 bases, and 12 bases had no gene match. The CDR3 sequence is 20 residues long. Germline values: CDR1 MNHEY, CDR2 SVGEGT. The DNA for the CDR3 is TGTGCCAGCAGTTACTCTTCCGGGACAGGGGGCACGTTTGACAATCAGCCCCAGCATTTT. Its translation is CASSYSSGTGGTFDNQPQHF.

This clonotype was seen ten or more times. This chain joins TRBV7-2 and TRBJ2-2; D gene uncertain. In germline, CDR1 is SGHTA, CDR2 FQGNSA. Trimming removed 1 base from V and 7 bases from J, with 4 bases in between. The CDR3 spans 12 residues. CDR3 sequence: CASSLEVGELFF. CDR3 nucleotides: TGTGCCAGCAGCTTAGAGGTCGGGGAGCTGTTTTTT. Filled out from reference TRBV7-2 and TRBJ2-2, the complete variable domain reads GAGVSQSPSNKVTEKGKDVELRCDPISGHTALYWYRQSLGQGLEFLIYFQGNSAPDKSGLPSDRFSAERTGGSVSTLTIQRTQQEDSAVYLCASSLEVGELFFGEGSRLTVL.

This clonotype was recorded many times. The V call is TRBV28, the J call TRBJ2-6, with a tentative D call TRBD1 (6 bases). This CDR3 contains 16 residues. CDR1 is MDHEN, CDR2 SYDVKM, per germline. The germline V and J ends were trimmed by 5 bases and 4 bases, with 15 bases remaining between them. The CDR3 here is CASSPPTGNGANVLTF. For the CDR3, the DNA is TGTGCCAGCAGTCCTCCTACAGGGAACGGGGCCAACGTCCTGACTTTC.

The V gene is TRBV20-1, the J gene TRBJ1-2; 8 bases agree with TRBD1. Trimming removed 1 base from V and 7 bases from J; junction bases left unmatched: 8. Germline CDR1 reads DFQATT; CDR2 reads SNEGSKA (reference sequence). The CDR3 extends over 14 amino acids. Here the CDR3 DNA reads TGCAGTGCTAGAGGCCCAGGGGGCGGGGGTGGCTACACCTTC. Translation gives CSARGPGGGGGYTF.

The chain links TRBV18 to TRBJ2-7; the D gene is possibly TRBD2 (5 bases). V dropped 2 bases and J dropped 3 bases, with 11 bases sitting between them. The CDR3 is made up of 14 amino acids. Germline-derived CDR1 and CDR2 are KGHSH and LQKENI. The CDR3 here is CASSPGRTLYEQYF. DNA for the CDR3: TGTGCCAGCTCACCAGGTCGGACTCTCTACGAGCAGTACTTC.

The count of this clonotype is one. J is TRBJ1-6 and V is TRBV28, with 9 bases fitting TRBD1. Germline V gene sequence: CDR1 MDHEN, CDR2 SYDVKM. The CDR3 sequence is 15 residues long. V was pared by 6 bases and J by 15 bases, with 15 bases of the junction left unmatched. CDR3 region: CASRVSLSGTGNLHF. Here the CDR3 DNA reads TGTGCCAGCAGGGTTTCACTCTCCGGGACAGGGAACCTCCACTTT.

In its sample, this clonotype was seen many times. The V and J genes are TRBV7-8 and TRBJ2-3; the match to TRBD2 covers 9 bases. Germline V lookup: CDR1 SGHVS, CDR2 FQNEAQ. Trimming took 3 bases from V and 7 from J; bases not matched to a gene: 11. The CDR3 has 16 residues. The CDR3 spells CASSLYRGGALYTQYF. The CDR3 nucleotides are TGTGCCAGCAGCTTGTACCGCGGGGGGGCCCTATATACGCAGTATTTT.

This chain connects TRBV6-6 to TRBJ2-7, with D possibly matching TRBD1 (6 bases). Per germline, CDR1 MNHNY and CDR2 SVGAGI (reference sequence). The germline V and J ends were trimmed by 0 bases and 3 bases, with 15 bases remaining between them. CDR3 length: 16 amino acids. For the CDR3, the DNA is TGTGCCAGCAGTTACTCGGATCGGACAGTCGACTACGAGCAGTACTTC. Its protein is CASSYSDRTVDYEQYF.

This clonotype showed up just a few times. V and J are TRBV5-5 and TRBJ1-2; 7 nucleotides agree with TRBD1. Germline V gene data show CDR1 as SGHKS and CDR2 as YYEKEE (reference sequence). This CDR3 region has 14 residues. V trimming: 7 bases; J trimming: 5 bases; junction bases outside the gene matches: 11. DNA for the CDR3: TGTGCCAGCCTTCGGGGGGGACAGAAATATGGCTACACCTTC. Protein: CASLRGGQKYGYTF.

This clonotype was seen at least ten times. This rearrangement joins TRBV27 to TRBJ2-3; no clear D. Germline CDR1 MNHEY, CDR2 SMNVEV (reference sequence). This CDR3 has 15 residues. V was shortened by 5 bases and J by 2 bases, with 14 bases between the two germline ends. CDR3 sequence (DNA): TGTGCCAGCAGTGCCCGAACTGGGATCACAGATACGCAGTATTTT. Translated: CASSARTGITDTQYF.

The chain carries TRBV6-5 and TRBJ2-1, with 13 bases matching TRBD2. J gave up 7 bases and V 6 bases, and 6 bases lay outside the gene matches. This CDR3 is 15 amino acids long. Germline V gene data show CDR1 as MNHEY and CDR2 as SVGAGI. This CDR3 reads CASRLTSGRINEQFF. CDR3 in DNA: TGTGCCAGCAGGTTGACTAGCGGGAGGATAAATGAGCAGTTCTTC.